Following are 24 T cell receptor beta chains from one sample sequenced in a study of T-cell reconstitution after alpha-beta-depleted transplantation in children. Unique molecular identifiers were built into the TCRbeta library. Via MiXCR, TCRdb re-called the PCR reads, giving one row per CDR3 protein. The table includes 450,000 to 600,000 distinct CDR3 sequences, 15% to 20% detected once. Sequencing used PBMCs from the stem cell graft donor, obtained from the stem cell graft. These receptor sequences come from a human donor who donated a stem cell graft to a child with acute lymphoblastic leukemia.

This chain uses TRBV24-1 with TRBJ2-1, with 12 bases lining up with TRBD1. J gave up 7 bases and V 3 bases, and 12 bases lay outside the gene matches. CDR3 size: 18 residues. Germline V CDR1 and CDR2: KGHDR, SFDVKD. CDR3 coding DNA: TGTGCCACCAGTGATACCATTGGGGACAGGGGGCATCCTAATGAGCAGTTCTTC. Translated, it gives CATSDTIGDRGHPNEQFF.

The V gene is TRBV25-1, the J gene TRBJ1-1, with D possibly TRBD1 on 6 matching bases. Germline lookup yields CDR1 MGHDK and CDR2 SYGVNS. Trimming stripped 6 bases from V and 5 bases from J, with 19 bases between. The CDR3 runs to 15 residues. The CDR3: CASSGGWGASTEAFF. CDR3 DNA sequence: TGTGCCAGCAGCGGGGGCTGGGGGGCGTCGACTGAAGCTTTCTTT.

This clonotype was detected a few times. CDR3 sequence (DNA): TGTGCCAGCAGCTTAGGGCAAGCTGAAAAACTGTTTTTT. Its translation: CASSLGQAEKLFF. The rearrangement links TRBV7-9 to TRBJ1-4; D is uncertain. CDR1 is SEHNR and CDR2 is FQNEAQ in the germline V gene (reference sequence). CDR3 size: 13 residues. Between the trimmed V and J ends, which lost 1 base and 7 bases, there was a span of 7 bases.

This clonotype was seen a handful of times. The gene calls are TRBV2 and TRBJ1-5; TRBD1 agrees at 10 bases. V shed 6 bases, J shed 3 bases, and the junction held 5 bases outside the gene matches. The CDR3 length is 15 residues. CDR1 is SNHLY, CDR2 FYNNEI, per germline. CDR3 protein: CASRGDRGANQPQHF. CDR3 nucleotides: TGTGCCAGCAGGGGGGACAGGGGAGCCAATCAGCCCCAGCATTTT.

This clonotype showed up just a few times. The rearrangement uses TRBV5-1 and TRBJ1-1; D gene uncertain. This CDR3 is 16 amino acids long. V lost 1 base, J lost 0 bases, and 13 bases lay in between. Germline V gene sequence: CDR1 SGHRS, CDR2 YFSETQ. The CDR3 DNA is TGCGCCAGCAGCTTGATTGGTCCCCTAATGAACACTGAAGCTTTCTTT. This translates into CASSLIGPLMNTEAFF. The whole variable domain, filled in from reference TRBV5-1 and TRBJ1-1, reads KAGVTQTPRYLIKTRGQQVTLSCSPISGHRSVSWYQQTPGQGLQFLFEYFSETQRNKGNFPGRFSGRQFSNSRSEMNVSTLELGDSALYLCASSLIGPLMNTEAFFGQGTRLTVV.

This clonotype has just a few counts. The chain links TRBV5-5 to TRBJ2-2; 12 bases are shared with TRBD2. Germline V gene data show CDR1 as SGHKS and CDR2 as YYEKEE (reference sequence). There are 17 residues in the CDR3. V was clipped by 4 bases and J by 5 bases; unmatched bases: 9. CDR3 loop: CASSPTRGLAGTGELFF. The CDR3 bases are TGTGCCAGCAGCCCCACACGAGGACTAGCGGGGACCGGGGAGCTGTTTTTT.

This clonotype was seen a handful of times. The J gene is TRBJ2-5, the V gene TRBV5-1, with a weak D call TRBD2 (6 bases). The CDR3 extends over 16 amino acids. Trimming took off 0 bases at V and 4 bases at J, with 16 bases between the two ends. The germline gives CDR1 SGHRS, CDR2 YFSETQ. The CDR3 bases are TGCGCCAGCAGCTTGGAACGGGGGTATTTAGGAGAGACCCAGTACTTC. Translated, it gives CASSLERGYLGETQYF.

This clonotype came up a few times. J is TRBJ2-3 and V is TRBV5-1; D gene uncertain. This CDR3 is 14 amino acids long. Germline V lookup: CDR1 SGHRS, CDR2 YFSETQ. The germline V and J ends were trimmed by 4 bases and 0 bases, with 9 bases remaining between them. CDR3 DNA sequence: TGCGCCAGCAGCGGTGGGCCTAGCACAGATACGCAGTATTTT. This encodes CASSGGPSTDTQYF.

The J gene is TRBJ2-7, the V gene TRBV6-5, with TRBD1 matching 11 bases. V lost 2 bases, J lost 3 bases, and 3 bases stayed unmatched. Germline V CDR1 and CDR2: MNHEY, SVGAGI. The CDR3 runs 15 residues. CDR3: CASSYGGTGGYEQYF. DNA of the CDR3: TGTGCCAGCAGTTACGGGGGGACAGGGGGCTACGAGCAGTACTTC.

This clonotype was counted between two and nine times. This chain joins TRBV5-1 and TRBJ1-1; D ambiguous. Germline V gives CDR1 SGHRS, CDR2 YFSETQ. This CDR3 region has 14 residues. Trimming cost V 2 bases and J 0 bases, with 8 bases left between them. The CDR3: CASSFKPLNTEAFF. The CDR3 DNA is TGCGCCAGCAGCTTTAAGCCCCTGAACACTGAAGCTTTCTTT.

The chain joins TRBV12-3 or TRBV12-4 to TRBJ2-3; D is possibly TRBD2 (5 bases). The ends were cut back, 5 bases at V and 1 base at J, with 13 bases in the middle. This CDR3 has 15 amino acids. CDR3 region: CASSPQRHRTDTQYF. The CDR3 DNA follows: TGTGCCAGCAGTCCCCAGCGGCATCGCACAGATACGCAGTATTTT.

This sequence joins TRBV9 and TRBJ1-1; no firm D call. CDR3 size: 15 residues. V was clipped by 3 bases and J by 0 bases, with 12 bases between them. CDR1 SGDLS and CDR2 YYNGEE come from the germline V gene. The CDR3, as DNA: TGTGCCAGCAGCGGCTCAGGTCTCATGAACACTGAAGCTTTCTTT. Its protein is CASSGSGLMNTEAFF.

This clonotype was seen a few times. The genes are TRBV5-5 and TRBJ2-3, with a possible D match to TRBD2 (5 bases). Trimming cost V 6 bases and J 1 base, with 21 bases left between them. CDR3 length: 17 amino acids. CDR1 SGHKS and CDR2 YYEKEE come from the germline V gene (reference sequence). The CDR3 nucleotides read TGTGCCAGCATCCTAGCCCCGGTGGGAACGGGCACAGATACGCAGTATTTT. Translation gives CASILAPVGTGTDTQYF.

For the CDR3, the DNA is TGTGCCAGCAGCTCTGTCGAGGGGAATGGTAAATACGAGCAGTACTTC. Translation: CASSSVEGNGKYEQYF. The V and J genes are TRBV6-1 and TRBJ2-7; perhaps D is TRBD1 or TRBD2 (5 bases each). The CDR3 extends over 16 amino acids. V was shortened by 6 bases and J by 4 bases, with 22 bases between the two germline ends. The germline V gene has CDR1 MNHNS and CDR2 SASEGT.

The CDR3 coding sequence is TGTGCCATCAGTGAGTCGAGGCGGTGGCGGGACCCCTACGAGCAGTACTTC. Its protein product is CAISESRRWRDPYEQYF. The genes are TRBV10-3 and TRBJ2-7, with a possible D match to TRBD2 (6 bases). CDR3 length: 17 amino acids. The V end lost 0 bases, the J end lost 2 bases, and 17 bases lay between the germline ends. CDR1 and CDR2 (germline): ENHRY, SYGVKD.

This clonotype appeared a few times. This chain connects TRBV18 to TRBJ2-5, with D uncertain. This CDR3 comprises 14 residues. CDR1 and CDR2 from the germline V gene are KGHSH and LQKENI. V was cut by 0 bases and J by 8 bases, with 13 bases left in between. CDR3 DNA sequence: TGTGCCAGCTCACCACCTGGAGCGATAGGAACCCAGTACTTC. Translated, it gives CASSPPGAIGTQYF.

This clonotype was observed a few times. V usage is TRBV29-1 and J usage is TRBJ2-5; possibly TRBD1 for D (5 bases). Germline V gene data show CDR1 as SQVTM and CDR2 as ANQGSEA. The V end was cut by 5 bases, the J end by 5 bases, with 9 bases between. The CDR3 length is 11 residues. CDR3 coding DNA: TGCAGCGTTAGAAGGGGTGAGACCCAGTACTTC. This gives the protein CSVRRGETQYF.

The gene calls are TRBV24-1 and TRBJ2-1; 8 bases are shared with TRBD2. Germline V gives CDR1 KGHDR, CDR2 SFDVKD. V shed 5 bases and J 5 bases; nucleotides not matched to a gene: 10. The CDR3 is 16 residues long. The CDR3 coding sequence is TGTGCCACCAGTGCTCCTCGGGAGGGAATCAACAATGAGCAGTTCTTC. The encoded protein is CATSAPREGINNEQFF.

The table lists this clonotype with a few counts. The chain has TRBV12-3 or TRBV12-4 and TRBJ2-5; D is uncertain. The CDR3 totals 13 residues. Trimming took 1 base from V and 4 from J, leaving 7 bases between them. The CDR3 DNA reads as TGTGCCAGCAGTTTAGGGATTTTAGAGACCCAGTACTTC. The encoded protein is CASSLGILETQYF.

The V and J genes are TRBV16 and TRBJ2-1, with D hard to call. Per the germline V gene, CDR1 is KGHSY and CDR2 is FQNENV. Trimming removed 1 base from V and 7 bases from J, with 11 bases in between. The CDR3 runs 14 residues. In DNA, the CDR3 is TGTGCCAGCAGCCAATACGGCCGAAAGAATGAGCAGTTCTTC. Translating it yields CASSQYGRKNEQFF.

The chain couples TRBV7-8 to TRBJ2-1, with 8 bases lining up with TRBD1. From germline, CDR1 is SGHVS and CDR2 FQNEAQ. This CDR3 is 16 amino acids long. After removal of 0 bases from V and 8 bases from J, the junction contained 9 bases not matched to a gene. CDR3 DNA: TGTGCCAGCAGCTTAGCGGCGGGCAGGGGGCTTTATGAGCAGTTCTTC. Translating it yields CASSLAAGRGLYEQFF. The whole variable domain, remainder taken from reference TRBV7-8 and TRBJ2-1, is GAGVSQSPRYKVAKRGQDVALRCDPISGHVSLFWYQQALGQGPEFLTYFQNEAQLDKSGLPSDRFFAERPEGSVSTLKIQRTQQEDSAVYLCASSLAAGRGLYEQFFGPGTRLTVL.

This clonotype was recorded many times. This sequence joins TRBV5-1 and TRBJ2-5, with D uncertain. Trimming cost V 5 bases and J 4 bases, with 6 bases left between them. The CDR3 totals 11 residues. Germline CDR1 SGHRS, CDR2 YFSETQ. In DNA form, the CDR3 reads TGCGCCAGCAGATTGATAGAGACCCAGTACTTC. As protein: CASRLIETQYF.

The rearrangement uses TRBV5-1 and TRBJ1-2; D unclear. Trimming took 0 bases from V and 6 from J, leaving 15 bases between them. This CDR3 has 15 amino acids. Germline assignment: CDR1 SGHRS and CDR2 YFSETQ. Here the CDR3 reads CASSLGVRQVDGYTF. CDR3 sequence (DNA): TGCGCCAGCAGCTTGGGAGTGCGACAAGTAGATGGCTACACCTTC.

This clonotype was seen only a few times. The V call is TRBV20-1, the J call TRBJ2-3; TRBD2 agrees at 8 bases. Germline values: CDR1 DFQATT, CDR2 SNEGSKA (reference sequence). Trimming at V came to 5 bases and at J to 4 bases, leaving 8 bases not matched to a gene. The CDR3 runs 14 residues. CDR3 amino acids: CSAVERERSDTQYF. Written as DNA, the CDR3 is TGCAGTGCTGTCGAGCGGGAGCGGTCAGATACGCAGTATTTT.